The 13 T cell receptor beta chains reported below all come from one sample, sequenced in a study of identical twins. TCRdb passed the 5' RACE reads through MiXCR, listing each CDR3 protein once. The table includes approximately 670,000 distinct CDR3 sequences, around 6% detected once. Specimen: naive T cells sorted from blood. These TCRs come from a man between 18 and 35 years old in good health.

This clonotype was recorded at least ten times. This chain connects TRBV12-3 or TRBV12-4 to TRBJ2-3; D is unresolved. This CDR3 contains 14 residues. Trimming removed 3 bases at V and 4 bases at J, with 11 bases between. The chain's CDR3 is CASSLGVGADTQYF. The CDR3 DNA follows: TGTGCCAGCAGTTTGGGTGTTGGCGCAGATACGCAGTATTTT.

This chain connects TRBV20-1 to TRBJ1-1, with 9 bases lining up with TRBD1. The CDR3 contains 14 residues. V gave up 3 bases and J gave up 7 bases; unmatched junction bases: 9. Germline loops: CDR1 DFQATT, CDR2 SNEGSKA (reference sequence). CDR3 in DNA: TGCAGTGCTAGGGACATACAGGGGGCCGGTGAAGCTTTCTTT. Translating it yields CSARDIQGAGEAFF.

With respect to this clonotype: With a much larger clone just one base away, this may be a read error. The chain combines TRBV20-1 with TRBJ2-1; maybe TRBD2 (5 bases). The CDR3 runs to 15 residues. Per germline, CDR1 DFQATT and CDR2 SNEGSKA (reference sequence). The CDR3 reads CSVSDPSGSYSEQFF. CDR3 bases: TGCAGTGTTAGCGACCCATCAGGCTCCTACAGTGAGCAGTTCTTC.

This clonotype occurred many times. V gene TRBV12-3 or TRBV12-4 combines with J gene TRBJ1-5; D might be TRBD1 (5 bases). The CDR3 spans 14 residues. V lost 3 bases and J lost 7, with 13 bases in between. This CDR3 reads CASSFDGARQPQHF. CDR3 sequence (DNA): TGTGCCAGCAGTTTCGACGGGGCGCGGCAGCCCCAGCATTTT.

This clonotype was observed many times. V is TRBV12-3 or TRBV12-4 and J is TRBJ2-1; D may be TRBD2 (5 bases). V was clipped by 3 bases and J by 4 bases, with 7 bases between them. This CDR3 contains 13 residues. The CDR3 here is CASSFGEYNEQFF. CDR3 sequence (DNA): TGTGCCAGCAGTTTTGGGGAGTACAATGAGCAGTTCTTC.

This clonotype was seen repeatedly, ten times or more. The chain couples TRBV20-1 to TRBJ2-2; D is uncertain. Germline CDR1 DFQATT, CDR2 SNEGSKA (reference sequence). With 0 bases removed from V and 0 bases from J, the gap between germline ends came to 5 bases. The CDR3 has 14 residues. CDR3 sequence reads: CSARDSPNTGELFF. The CDR3 DNA is TGCAGTGCTAGAGATAGTCCGAACACCGGGGAGCTGTTTTTT.

The chain recombines TRBV27 with TRBJ1-1; D is ambiguous. V dropped 1 base and J dropped 4 bases, with 19 bases sitting between them. The CDR3 consists of 17 residues. Germline V gives CDR1 MNHEY, CDR2 SMNVEV (reference sequence). CDR3 DNA: TGTGCCAGCAGTTTATTTAGGGCGGGGTCGGAGGGCACTGAAGCTTTCTTT. Protein sequence: CASSLFRAGSEGTEAFF.

This clonotype was recorded at least ten times. The J gene is TRBJ1-1, the V gene TRBV7-8; 7 nucleotides match TRBD1. CDR1 SGHVS and CDR2 FQNEAQ come from the germline V gene. Trimming removed 3 bases from V and 0 bases from J; junction bases left unmatched: 4. The CDR3 has 15 amino acids. CDR3 bases: TGTGCCAGCAGCTTGCCGGGACAGTTGAACACTGAAGCTTTCTTT. It specifies CASSLPGQLNTEAFF.

This clonotype was counted at least ten times. V and J are TRBV12-3 or TRBV12-4 and TRBJ2-7; TRBD2 agrees at 14 bases. V lost 3 bases to trimming and J lost 1 base; unmatched junction nucleotides: 5. The CDR3 covers 17 residues. The CDR3 sequence: CASSFQRTSGRSYEQYV. For the CDR3, the DNA is TGTGCCAGCAGTTTCCAGAGGACTAGCGGGAGGTCCTACGAGCAGTACGTC.

A few counts support this clonotype. The genes are TRBV6-5 and TRBJ2-6; no clear D gene. Germline assignment: CDR1 MNHEY and CDR2 SVGAGI. This CDR3 has 16 residues. Trimming removed 2 bases from V and 1 base from J, with 9 bases in between. CDR3 protein: CASSYTTGSGANVLTF. CDR3 coding DNA: TGTGCCAGCAGTTACACGACTGGTTCTGGGGCCAACGTCCTGACTTTC.

This clonotype was recorded a few times. CDR3 sequence reads: CASSHRAPNQPQHF. DNA of the CDR3: TGTGCCAGCAGTCACCGGGCCCCCAATCAGCCCCAGCATTTT. The rearrangement joins TRBV6-5 to TRBJ1-5; D ambiguous. The CDR3 contains 14 residues. In germline, CDR1 is MNHEY, CDR2 SVGAGI. V was shortened by 5 bases and J by 3 bases, with 11 bases between the two germline ends.

This clonotype has a handful of counts. The chain uses TRBV11-2 and TRBJ1-5, with unresolved D. Germline-derived CDR1 and CDR2 are SGHAT and FQNNGV. Deletions cut 0 bases from V and 3 bases from J, with 9 bases between. The CDR3 extends over 15 amino acids. CDR3: CASSLDAGVNQPQHF. The CDR3 DNA sequence: TGTGCCAGCAGCTTAGATGCAGGTGTCAATCAGCCCCAGCATTTT. Together with reference TRBV11-2 and TRBJ1-5, the CDR3 gives the full variable domain: EAGVAQSPRYKIIEKRQSVAFWCNPISGHATLYWYQQILGQGPKLLIQFQNNGVVDDSQLPKDRFSAERLKGVDSTLKIQPAKLEDSAVYLCASSLDAGVNQPQHFGDGTRLSIL.

This clonotype was counted at least ten times. The chain combines TRBV6-2 or TRBV6-3 with TRBJ1-3, with a tentative D call TRBD1 (5 bases). CDR3 length: 20 amino acids. With 6 bases removed from V and 1 base from J, the gap between germline ends came to 28 bases. Germline V gene sequence: CDR1 MNHEY, CDR2 SVGEGT. CDR3 nucleotides: TGTGCCAGCAGAAGAGCCCCGGGACGGATTAGTTTGGGTTCTGGAAACACCATATATTTT. Amino acids: CASRRAPGRISLGSGNTIYF.